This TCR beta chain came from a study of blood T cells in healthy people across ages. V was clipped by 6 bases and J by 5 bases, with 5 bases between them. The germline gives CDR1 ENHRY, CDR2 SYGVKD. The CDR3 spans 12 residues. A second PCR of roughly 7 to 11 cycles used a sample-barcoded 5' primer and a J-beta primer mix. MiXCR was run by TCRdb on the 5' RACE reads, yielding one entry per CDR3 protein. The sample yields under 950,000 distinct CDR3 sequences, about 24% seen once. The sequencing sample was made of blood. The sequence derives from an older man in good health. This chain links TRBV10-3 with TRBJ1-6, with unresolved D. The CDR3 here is CAISDHNSPLHF. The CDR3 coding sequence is TGTGCCATCAGCGACCATAATTCACCCCTCCACTTT.